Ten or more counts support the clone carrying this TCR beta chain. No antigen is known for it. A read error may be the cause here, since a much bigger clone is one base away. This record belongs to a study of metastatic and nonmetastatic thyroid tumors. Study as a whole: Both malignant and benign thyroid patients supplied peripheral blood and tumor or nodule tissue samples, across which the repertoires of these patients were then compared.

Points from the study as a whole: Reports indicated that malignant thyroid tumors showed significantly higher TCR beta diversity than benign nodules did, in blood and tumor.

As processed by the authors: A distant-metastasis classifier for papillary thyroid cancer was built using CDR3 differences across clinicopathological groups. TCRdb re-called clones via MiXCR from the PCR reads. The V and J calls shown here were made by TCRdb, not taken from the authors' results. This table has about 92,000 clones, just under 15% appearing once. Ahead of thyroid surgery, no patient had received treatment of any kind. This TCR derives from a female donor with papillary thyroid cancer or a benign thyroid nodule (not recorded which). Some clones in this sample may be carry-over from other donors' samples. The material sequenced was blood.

The CDR3 DNA reads TGTGCCAGCAGTTTTCGGACAGTCGATCGGCCCCAGCATTTT. It codes for CASSFRTVDRPQHF. V is TRBV12-3 or TRBV12-4 and J is TRBJ1-5; perhaps TRBD1 as D (6 bases). The CDR3 consists of 14 residues. V gave up 3 bases and J gave up 9 bases, with 15 bases separating them.